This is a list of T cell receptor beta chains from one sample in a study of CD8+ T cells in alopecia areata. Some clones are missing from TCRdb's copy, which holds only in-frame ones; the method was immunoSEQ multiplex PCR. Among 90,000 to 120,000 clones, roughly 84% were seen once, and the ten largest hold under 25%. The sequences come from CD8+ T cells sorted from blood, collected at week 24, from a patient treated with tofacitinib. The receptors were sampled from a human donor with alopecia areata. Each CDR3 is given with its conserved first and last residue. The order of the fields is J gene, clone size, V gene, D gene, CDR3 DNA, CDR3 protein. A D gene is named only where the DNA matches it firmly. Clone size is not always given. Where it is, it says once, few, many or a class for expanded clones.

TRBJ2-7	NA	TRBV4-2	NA	TGTGCCAGCAGCCAAGAGGACCGAGCCAGCTCCTACGAGCAGTACTTC	CASSQEDRASSYEQYF
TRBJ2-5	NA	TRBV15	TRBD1	TGTGCCACCAGACAGGGGGAAGAGACCCAGTACTTC	CATRQGEETQYF
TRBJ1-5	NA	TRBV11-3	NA	TGTGCCAGCAGCGTCCACGCAGGTCCCAATCAGCCCCAGCATTTT	CASSVHAGPNQPQHF
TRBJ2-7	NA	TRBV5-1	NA	TGCGCCAGCAGCTATGGATTTTCCTACGAGCAGTACTTC	CASSYGFSYEQYF
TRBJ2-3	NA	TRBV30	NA	TGTGCCTGGAGTGTAGGTCGACTGATAGATACGCAGTATTTT	CAWSVGRLIDTQYF
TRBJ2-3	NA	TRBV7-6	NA	TGTGCCAGCAGCTTACTCAGGGGTAGAGATACGCAGTATTTT	CASSLLRGRDTQYF
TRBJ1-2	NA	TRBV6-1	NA	TGTGCCAGCAGTGAAGGCGGAGGGGGCTACACCTTC	CASSEGGGGYTF
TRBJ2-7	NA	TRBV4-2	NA	TGTGCCAGCAGCCAAGAAGGCCCCGCATCCTACGAGCAGTACTTC	CASSQEGPASYEQYF
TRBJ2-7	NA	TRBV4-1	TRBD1	TGCGCCAGCAGCGACCCCGGGACAGGGGTCCACGAGCAGTACTTC	CASSDPGTGVHEQYF
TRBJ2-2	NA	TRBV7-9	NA	TGTGCCAGCAGCTTAGCAGCCGGGGAGCTGTTTTTT	CASSLAAGELFF
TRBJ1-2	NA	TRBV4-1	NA	TGCGCCAGCAGCCTCTACACCGGGATCGACGATGGCTACACCTTC	CASSLYTGIDDGYTF
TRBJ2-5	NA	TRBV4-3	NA	TGCGCCAGCAGCCAAGTCACCCAGGGGAAGGAGACCCAGTACTTC	CASSQVTQGKETQYF
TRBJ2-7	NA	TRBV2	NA	TGTGCCAGCAACGTATACCGGGACCTTGCCTCCTACGAGCAGTACTTC	CASNVYRDLASYEQYF
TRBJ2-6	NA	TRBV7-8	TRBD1	TGTGCCAGCAGCTTAGCGCGGGGACAGGGGGCTACTCTCTCTGGGGCCAACGTCCTGACTTTC	CASSLARGQGATLSGANVLTF
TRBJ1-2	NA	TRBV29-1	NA	TGCAGCGCAGAACAGGGCACCTATGGCTACACCTTC	CSAEQGTYGYTF
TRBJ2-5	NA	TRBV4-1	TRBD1	TGCGCCAGCAGCCCTACAGGGGTCAGAGAGACCCAGTACTTC	CASSPTGVRETQYF
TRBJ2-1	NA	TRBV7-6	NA	TGTGCCAGCAGCTTAGGAACCGAGCAGTTCTTC	CASSLGTEQFF
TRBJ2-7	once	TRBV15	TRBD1	TGTGCCACCATGACAGGGGGGAGCTCCTACGAGCAGTACTTC	CATMTGGSSYEQYF
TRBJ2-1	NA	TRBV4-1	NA	TGCGCCAGCAGCGGGGTGGGATTGGAGCAGTTCTTC	CASSGVGLEQFF
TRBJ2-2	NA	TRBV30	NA	TGTGCCTGGGCCGGCTGGGGGGCCGGCGGGGAGCTGTTTTTT	CAWAGWGAGGELFF
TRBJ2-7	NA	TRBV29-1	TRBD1	TGCAGCGTTGAACTACGGGGACAGGGCTACGAGCAGTACTTC	CSVELRGQGYEQYF
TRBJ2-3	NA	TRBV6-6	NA	TGTGCCAGCAGTTACGGGACAGATACGCAGTATTTT	CASSYGTDTQYF
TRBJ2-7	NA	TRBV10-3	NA	TGTGCCATCAGTGAGTCTGTTGAGGGCGACGCTGCAGGGGAGCAGTACTTC	CAISESVEGDAAGEQYF
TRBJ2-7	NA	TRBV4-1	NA	TGCGCCAGCAGCCCCCATTCTAGCATTGTAGGCGAGCAGTACTTC	CASSPHSSIVGEQYF
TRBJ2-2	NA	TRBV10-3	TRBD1	TGTGCCATCAGTGAACTCCCGGACAGGGGGCCGGGGGAGCTGTTTTTT	CAISELPDRGPGELFF
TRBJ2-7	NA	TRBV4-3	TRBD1	TGCGCCAGCAGCCTGGGACAGGGTGGATACGAGCAGTACTTC	CASSLGQGGYEQYF
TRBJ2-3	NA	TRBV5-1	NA	TGCGCCAGCAATACTAGTCCACAACTACGCACAGATACGCAGTATTTT	CASNTSPQLRTDTQYF
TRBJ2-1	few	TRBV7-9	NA	TGTGCCAGCAGCTCGTACAGGGACGAGCAGTTCTTC	CASSSYRDEQFF
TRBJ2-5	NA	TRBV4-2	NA	TGTGCCAGCAGCCAAGAAGCGGCAGCTCAAGAGACCCAGTACTTC	CASSQEAAAQETQYF
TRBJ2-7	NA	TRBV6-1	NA	TGTGCCAGCAGTGAAGGGACAGCATACGAGCAGTACTTC	CASSEGTAYEQYF
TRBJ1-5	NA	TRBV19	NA	TGTGCCACCAGTATTTCGGGCAGGGAGAATCAGCCCCAGCATTTT	CATSISGRENQPQHF
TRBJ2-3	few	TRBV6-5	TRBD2	TGTGCCAGCTCGAGGCTAGCGGGGGACACAGATACGCAGTATTTT	CASSRLAGDTDTQYF